This TCR beta chain was sequenced for a study of blood T cell repertoires in COVID-19 (dated by TCRdb to about 2020). A note on the overall study: The collaborator samples originated in the United States, Italy and Spain and spanned the acute and convalescent phases of COVID-19. Where available, HLA class I and class II types were obtained from metadata supplied by the sample provider rather than from assay-based typing. The repertoires were released in a freely available public database intended as a resource for research on the immune response to SARS-CoV-2. The samples were drawn from two sources: the first 160 participants of the ongoing ImmuneRACE study, and 1,254 subjects contributed by 6 global collaborators. Subjects who had been exposed to COVID-19, were actively infected with it, or had recovered from it provided the deeply sampled blood TCRbeta repertoires that made up the dataset. A de-identified subject ID, COVID-19 status, age in years and sex were almost always included in the sample metadata. The material from the prospective study consisted of cDNA or gDNA derived from T cells, B-cell-depleted T cells, or PBMCs.

Worth noting for this clone: Its antigen specificity is not known. It has no much larger one-base neighbor in the sample; base qualities were not kept.

The immunoSEQ Assay, a bias-controlled multiplex PCR, was used to amplify TCRbeta CDR3 regions from genomic DNA. Per the source publication's procedure: The number of nucleated cells in each sample was estimated by amplification of reference gene primers within the assay. Sequence reads were collapsed and filtered to measure the absolute abundance of every unique TCRbeta CDR3 rearrangement. For each sample, productive Simpson clonality was calculated as the square root of Simpson's diversity index over productive rearrangements. Not all clones reach the TCRdb copy of this immuneACCESS table, which keeps in-frame sequences only. Checked studies attribute under half of the gap to unresolved V genes and leave the rest unexplained. V and J calls and clone size are as listed in that table; D and trimming were resolved from the DNA. Counted in this sample were roughly 260,000 clones; roughly 90% of them appeared once. Approximately 2.2% of the sample comes from the top ten.

Paper-wide results and their limitations: The amount of clinical and demographic metadata varied by source and participant and was provided uncurated.

Samples from volunteer blood donors who had recovered from COVID-19 were contributed by a second Seattle source. Collaborating institutions collected whole blood in K2EDTA tubes following their own protocols. For TCRbeta analysis, collaborator samples were shipped as frozen whole blood, as isolated PBMCs, or as DNA extracted from either sample type. V loses 10 bases at its end and J loses 2 bases; junction bases beyond the gene matches: 6. The CDR3 numbers 12 residues from cysteine through phenylalanine. Just CDR3 DNA is preserved here, 36 bases in frame from base 1. CDR1 and CDR2, looked up from the germline V gene (reference sequence), are SGHNT and YYREEE.

The receptor comes from a woman in her 40s who had recovered from COVID-19. The receptor chain draws on TRBV5-4 and TRBJ2-7; 7 central bases correspond to TRBD2. The sequencing input was peripheral blood. The CDR3 reads CAVGGGPYEQYF. In nucleotides, the sequence is TGTGCCGTGGGGGGGGGTCCCTACGAGCAGTACTTC.